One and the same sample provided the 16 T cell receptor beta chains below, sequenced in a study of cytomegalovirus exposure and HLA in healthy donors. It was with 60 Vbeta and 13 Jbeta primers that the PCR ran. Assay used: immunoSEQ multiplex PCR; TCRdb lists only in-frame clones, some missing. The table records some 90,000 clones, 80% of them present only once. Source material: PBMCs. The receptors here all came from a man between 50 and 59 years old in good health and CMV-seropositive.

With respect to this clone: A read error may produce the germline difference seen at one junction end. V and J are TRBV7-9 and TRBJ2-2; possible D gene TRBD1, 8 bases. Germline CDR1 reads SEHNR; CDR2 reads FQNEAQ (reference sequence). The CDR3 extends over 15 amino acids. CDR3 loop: CSSSGAGGITGELFF. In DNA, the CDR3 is TGTTCCAGCAGCGGGGCAGGGGGCATCACCGGGGAGCTGTTTTTT. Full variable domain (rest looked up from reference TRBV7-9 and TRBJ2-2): DTGVSQNPRHKITKRGQNVTFRCDPISEHNRLYWYRQTLGQGPEFLTYFQNEAQLEKSRLLSDRFSAERPKGSFSTLEIQRTEQGDSAMYLCSSSGAGGITGELFFGEGSRLTVL.

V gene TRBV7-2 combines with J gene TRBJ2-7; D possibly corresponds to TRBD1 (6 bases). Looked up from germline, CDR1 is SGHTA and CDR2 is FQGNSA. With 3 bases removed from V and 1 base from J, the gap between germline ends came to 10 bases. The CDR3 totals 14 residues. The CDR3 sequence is CASSFQGLSYEQYF. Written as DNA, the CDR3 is TGTGCCAGCAGCTTCCAGGGGCTATCCTACGAGCAGTACTTC.

The CDR3 region has the DNA TGTGCCAGCAGTTCCATACAGGGTGGTGGCTACACCTTC. As protein: CASSSIQGGGYTF. The chain combines TRBV6-6 with TRBJ1-2, with a weak D call TRBD1 (6 bases). This CDR3 is 13 amino acids long. V lost 4 bases and J 7 bases, leaving 13 bases between the germline ends. From germline, CDR1 is MNHNY and CDR2 SVGAGI (reference sequence).

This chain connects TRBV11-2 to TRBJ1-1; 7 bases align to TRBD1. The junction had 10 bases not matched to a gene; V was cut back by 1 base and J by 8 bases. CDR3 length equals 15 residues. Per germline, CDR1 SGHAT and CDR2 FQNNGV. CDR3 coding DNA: TGTGCCAGCAGCTTAGGGACCCTAGGGGGCGGGGAAGCTTTCTTT. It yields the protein CASSLGTLGGGEAFF. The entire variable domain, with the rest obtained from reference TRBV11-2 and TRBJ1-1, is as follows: EAGVAQSPRYKIIEKRQSVAFWCNPISGHATLYWYQQILGQGPKLLIQFQNNGVVDDSQLPKDRFSAERLKGVDSTLKIQPAKLEDSAVYLCASSLGTLGGGEAFFGQGTRLTVV.

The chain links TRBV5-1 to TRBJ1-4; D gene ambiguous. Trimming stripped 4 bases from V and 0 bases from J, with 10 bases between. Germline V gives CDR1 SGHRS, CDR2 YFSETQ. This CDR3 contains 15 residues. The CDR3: CASSLTGATNEKLFF. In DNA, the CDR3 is TGCGCCAGCAGCCTGACCGGGGCAACTAATGAAAAACTGTTTTTT.

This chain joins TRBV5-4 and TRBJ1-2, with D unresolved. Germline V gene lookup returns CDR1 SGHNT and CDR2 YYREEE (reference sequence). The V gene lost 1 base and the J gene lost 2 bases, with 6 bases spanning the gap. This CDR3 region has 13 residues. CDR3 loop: CASSLTENYGYTF. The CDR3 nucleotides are TGTGCCAGCAGCTTGACTGAAAACTATGGCTACACCTTC.

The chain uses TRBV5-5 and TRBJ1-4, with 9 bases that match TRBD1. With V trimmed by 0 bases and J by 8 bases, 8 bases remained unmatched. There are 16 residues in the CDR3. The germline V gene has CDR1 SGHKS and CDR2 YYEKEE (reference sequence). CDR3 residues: CASSLALDRGREKLFF. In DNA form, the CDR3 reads TGTGCCAGCAGCTTGGCCCTGGACAGGGGTAGGGAAAAACTGTTTTTT.

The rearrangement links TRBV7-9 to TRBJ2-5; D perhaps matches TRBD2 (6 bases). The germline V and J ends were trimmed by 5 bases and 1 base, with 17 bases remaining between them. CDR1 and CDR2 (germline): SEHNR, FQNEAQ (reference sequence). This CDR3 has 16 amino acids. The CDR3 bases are TGTGCCAGCAGCCCCAAGATGGGCGGGACCCAAGAGACCCAGTACTTC. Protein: CASSPKMGGTQETQYF.

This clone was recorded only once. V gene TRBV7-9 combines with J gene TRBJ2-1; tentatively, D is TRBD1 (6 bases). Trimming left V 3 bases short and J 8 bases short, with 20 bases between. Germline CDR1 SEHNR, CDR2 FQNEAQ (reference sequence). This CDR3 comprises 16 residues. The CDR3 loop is CASSFPQGHRSDEQFF. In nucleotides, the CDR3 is TGTGCCAGCAGCTTTCCACAGGGCCACCGTTCGGATGAGCAGTTCTTC.

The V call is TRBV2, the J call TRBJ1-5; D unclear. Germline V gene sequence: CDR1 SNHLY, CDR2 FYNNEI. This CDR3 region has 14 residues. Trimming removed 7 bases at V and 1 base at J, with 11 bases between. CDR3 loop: CASKEARSNQPQHF. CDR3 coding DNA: TGTGCCAGCAAAGAAGCGAGGAGCAATCAGCCCCAGCATTTT. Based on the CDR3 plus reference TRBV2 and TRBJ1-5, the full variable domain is EPEVTQTPSHQVTQMGQEVILRCVPISNHLYFYWYRQILGQKVEFLVSFYNNEISEKSEIFDDQFSVERPDGSNFTLKIRSTKLEDSAMYFCASKEARSNQPQHFGDGTRLSIL.

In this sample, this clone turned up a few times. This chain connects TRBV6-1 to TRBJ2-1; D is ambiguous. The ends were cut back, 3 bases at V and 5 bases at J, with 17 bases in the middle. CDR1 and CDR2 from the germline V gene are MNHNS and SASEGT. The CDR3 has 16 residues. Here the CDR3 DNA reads TGTGCCAGCAGTGAGTATCCAGGTTTCATGAACAATGAGCAGTTCTTC. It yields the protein CASSEYPGFMNNEQFF.

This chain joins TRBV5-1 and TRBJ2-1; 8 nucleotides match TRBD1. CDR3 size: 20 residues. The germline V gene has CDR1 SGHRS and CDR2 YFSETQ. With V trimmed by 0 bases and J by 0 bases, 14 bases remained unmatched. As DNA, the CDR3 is TGCGCCAGCAGCTTGGCCAGCCGGACAGGGCAGGGTTTCTCCTACAATGAGCAGTTCTTC. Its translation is CASSLASRTGQGFSYNEQFF. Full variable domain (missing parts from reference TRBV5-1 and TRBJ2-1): KAGVTQTPRYLIKTRGQQVTLSCSPISGHRSVSWYQQTPGQGLQFLFEYFSETQRNKGNFPGRFSGRQFSNSRSEMNVSTLELGDSALYLCASSLASRTGQGFSYNEQFFGPGTRLTVL.

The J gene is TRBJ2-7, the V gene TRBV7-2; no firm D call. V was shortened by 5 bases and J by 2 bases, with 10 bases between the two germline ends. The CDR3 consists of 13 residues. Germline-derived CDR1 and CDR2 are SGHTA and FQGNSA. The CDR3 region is CASSLGVPYEQYF. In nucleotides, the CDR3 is TGTGCCAGCAGCCTCGGTGTCCCCTACGAGCAGTACTTC.

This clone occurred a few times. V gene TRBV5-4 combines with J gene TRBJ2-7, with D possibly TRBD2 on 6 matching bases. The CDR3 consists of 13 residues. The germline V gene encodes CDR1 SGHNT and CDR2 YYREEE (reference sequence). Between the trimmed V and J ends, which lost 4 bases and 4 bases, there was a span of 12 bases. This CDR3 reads CASSRDFLYEQYF. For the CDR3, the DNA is TGTGCCAGCAGCCGGGACTTTTTGTACGAGCAGTACTTC.

CDR3 DNA: TGTGCCAGCAGCAACCCGGGACTAGCGGGAGGTCACTACAATGAGCAGTTCTTC. Protein: CASSNPGLAGGHYNEQFF. The chain carries TRBV9 and TRBJ2-1; 15 bases are a match to TRBD2. This CDR3 has 18 amino acids. J was trimmed by 3 bases and V by 4 bases; bases with no gene match: 8. Germline V gives CDR1 SGDLS, CDR2 YYNGEE. Full variable domain (outside the CDR3, taken from reference TRBV9 and TRBJ2-1): DSGVTQTPKHLITATGQRVTLRCSPRSGDLSVYWYQQSLDQGLQFLIQYYNGEERAKGNILERFSAQQFPDLHSELNLSSLELGDSALYFCASSNPGLAGGHYNEQFFGPGTRLTVL.

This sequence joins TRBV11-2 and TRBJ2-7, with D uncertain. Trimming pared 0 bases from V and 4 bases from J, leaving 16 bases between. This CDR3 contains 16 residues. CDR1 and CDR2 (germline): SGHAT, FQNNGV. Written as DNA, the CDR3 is TGTGCCAGCAGCTTAGATCTATCTGTAGAGGTATACGAGCAGTACTTC. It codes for CASSLDLSVEVYEQYF.